This T cell receptor beta chain was profiled in a study of cytomegalovirus exposure and HLA in healthy donors. Of note for this clone: As yet, its antigen is unknown.

Study-level results: Per a prior analysis, the majority of TCR beta V segments were productive roughly 87% or roughly 30% of the time. From TCR beta sequences, most subjects' HLA-A and HLA-B alleles were reportedly predicted accurately.

With 3 bases clipped from V and 7 bases from J, the junction kept 10 bases outside the gene matches. The CDR3 runs to 16 residues. Germline V gene sequence: CDR1 LNHDA, CDR2 SQIVND (reference sequence). The PCR had 60 Vbeta and 13 Jbeta primers. Profiling relied on immunoSEQ multiplex PCR, and the TCRdb table lists in-frame clones only, not all of them. Among about 120,000 clones listed, about 74% were seen once. This clonotype was sampled from a male donor in good health and CMV-seronegative. The sequenced sample was PBMCs. V and J are TRBV19 and TRBJ1-2; 11 bases align to TRBD1. CDR3 sequence (DNA): TGTGCCAGTAGTATGGACCCCCGGACAGGGGGCGGTGGCTACACCTTC. Protein sequence: CASSMDPRTGGGGYTF.